Below, one T cell receptor beta chain is given with its context. Its antigen is still unknown. The sample holds no much larger clone one base away, and base qualities are not on file. The sample comes from a study of T cell responses to AZD1222 COVID-19 vaccine (dated by TCRdb to the early 2020s). Background for the entire study: Because spike-specific TCR depth and breadth did not differ between the two schedules, AZD1222 recipients who got a second dose at roughly 4 weeks were pooled with those who got a second dose at roughly 12 weeks. Trial participants were enrolled into age subgroups of 18-55, 56-69 and 70-plus years, which contained around 140, 26 and 57 TCR-sequenced participants, respectively. TCR sequencing was performed for some 250 trial participants, of whom about 200 were given two doses of AZD1222 and roughly 25 were given two doses of MenACWY control vaccine.

The time point label corresponds to: baseline before first vaccination. Vaccinee samples came from UK trials COV001 and COV002, including a single-blind randomized controlled phase 2/3 trial of AZD1222 (ChAdOx1 nCoV-19) in healthy adults. For TCRbeta chain sequencing, PBMC samples were collected from trial participants at day 0 and at day 28 after the second dose. The paper's findings and limits, for the study overall: The 56-69-year group was small, and its depth increase did not reach significance, likely because of low power. Because no day 14 peak-response samples were available, repertoires were characterized only after the peak T cell response. The vaccine-associated CD4 TCRs covered the entire spike protein, and the dominant responses fell in regions 160-218 and 743-854. A significant rise in spike-specific TCR breadth and depth was observed after two AZD1222 doses relative to day 0 and relative to MenACWY recipients. Only five or six AZD1222 recipients were SARS-CoV-2 seropositive at baseline, limiting conclusions about previously exposed vaccinees. Most participants were white British and females outnumbered males, and the authors suggested that clonal diversity may have been underestimated. Nearly half of unique spike-specific TCRs reportedly recognized epitopes outside regions mutated in the B.1.351 and B.1.1.7 variants.

The CDR3 regions of human TCRbeta chains were subjected to immunosequencing. The original methods were these. Repertoire TCRs were matched against a reference library of SARS-CoV-2-specific TCRs generated with the MIRA antigen-specificity platform. Breadth meant the fraction of unique TCRs that were SARS-CoV-2-associated, whereas depth meant the fraction of total T cells that were SARS-CoV-2-associated. Using the MIRA data, each spike-specific TCR was assigned both to the spike region to which the TCR was reactive and to a CD4 or CD8 class. Log10-transformed breadth and depth values were compared by one-way ANOVA with Sidak's multiple comparisons tests. Entries here come from immuneACCESS through TCRdb and include only in-frame sequences with V and J called. Some clones fail to appear in such tables; in the studies checked, an unresolved V gene covers under half of the shortfall, and the cause of the remainder is unknown. The D gene and trimming were derived from the DNA, and the V and J assignments and clone size from that table. This sample comprises some 150,000 clones, 80% to 95% of them detected only once. The top ten hold around 4% of the sample.

From a lookup of the germline V gene, CDR1 and CDR2 are SNHLY and FYNNEI. Trimming accounts for 9 bases at V and 4 bases at J, while the number of junction bases matched to no gene is 9. Including cysteine and phenylalanine, the CDR3 has 13 amino acids. Only CDR3 DNA remains: 39 bases, in frame from the first base. The sample consisted of peripheral blood, taken on day 0 of AZD1222 vaccination. This clonotype was obtained from an adult in good health. The chain was built from TRBV2 and TRBJ2-7, with 7 bases matching TRBD1. The DNA sequence is given as TGTGCCAGAACGGGACAGAGCGAATACGAGCAGTACTTC. It is translated as CARTGQSEYEQYF.